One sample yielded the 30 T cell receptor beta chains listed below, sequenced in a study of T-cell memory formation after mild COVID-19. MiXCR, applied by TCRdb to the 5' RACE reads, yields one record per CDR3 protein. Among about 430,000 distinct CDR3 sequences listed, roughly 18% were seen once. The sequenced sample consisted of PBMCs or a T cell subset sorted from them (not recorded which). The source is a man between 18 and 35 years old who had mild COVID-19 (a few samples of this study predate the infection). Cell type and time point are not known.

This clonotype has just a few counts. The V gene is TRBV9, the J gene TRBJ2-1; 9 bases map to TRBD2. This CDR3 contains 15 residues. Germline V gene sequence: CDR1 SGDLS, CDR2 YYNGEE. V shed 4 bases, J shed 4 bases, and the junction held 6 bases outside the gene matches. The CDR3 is CASSPERGAYNEQFF. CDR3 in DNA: TGTGCCAGCAGCCCCGAGCGGGGGGCGTACAATGAGCAGTTCTTC.

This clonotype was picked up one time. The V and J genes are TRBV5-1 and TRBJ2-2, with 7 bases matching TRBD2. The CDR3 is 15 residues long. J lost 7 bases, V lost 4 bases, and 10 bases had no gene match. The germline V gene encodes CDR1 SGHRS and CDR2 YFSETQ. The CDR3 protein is CASSVTSTQGGELFF. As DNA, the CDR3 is TGCGCCAGCAGCGTGACTAGCACCCAGGGCGGGGAGCTGTTTTTT.

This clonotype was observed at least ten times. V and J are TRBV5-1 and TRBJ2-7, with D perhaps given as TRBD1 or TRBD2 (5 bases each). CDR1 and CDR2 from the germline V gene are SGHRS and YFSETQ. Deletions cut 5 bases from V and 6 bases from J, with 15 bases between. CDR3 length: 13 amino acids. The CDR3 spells CASSSQGEGEQYV. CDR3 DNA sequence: TGCGCCAGCAGTTCCCAGGGAGAAGGCGAGCAGTACGTC.

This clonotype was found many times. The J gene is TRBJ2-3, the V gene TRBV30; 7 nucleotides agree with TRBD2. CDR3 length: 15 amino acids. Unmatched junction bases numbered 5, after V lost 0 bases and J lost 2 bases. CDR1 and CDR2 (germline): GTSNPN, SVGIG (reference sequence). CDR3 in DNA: TGTGCCTGGAGTGTAACTAGCGCCCACACAGATACGCAGTATTTT. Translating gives CAWSVTSAHTDTQYF.

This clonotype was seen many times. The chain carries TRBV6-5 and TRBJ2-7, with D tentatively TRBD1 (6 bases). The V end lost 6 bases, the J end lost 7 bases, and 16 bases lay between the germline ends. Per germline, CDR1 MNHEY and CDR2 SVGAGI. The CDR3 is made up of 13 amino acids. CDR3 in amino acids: CASRTDRKGEQYF. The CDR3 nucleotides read TGTGCCAGCAGGACGGACAGAAAAGGGGAGCAGTACTTC.

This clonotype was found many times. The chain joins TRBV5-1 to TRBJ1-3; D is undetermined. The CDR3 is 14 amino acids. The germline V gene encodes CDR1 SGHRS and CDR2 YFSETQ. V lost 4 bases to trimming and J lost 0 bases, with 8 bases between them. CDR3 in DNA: TGCGCCAGCAGCCAAGAGTTCTCTGGAAACACCATATATTTT. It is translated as CASSQEFSGNTIYF. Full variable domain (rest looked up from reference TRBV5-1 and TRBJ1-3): KAGVTQTPRYLIKTRGQQVTLSCSPISGHRSVSWYQQTPGQGLQFLFEYFSETQRNKGNFPGRFSGRQFSNSRSEMNVSTLELGDSALYLCASSQEFSGNTIYFGEGSWLTVV.

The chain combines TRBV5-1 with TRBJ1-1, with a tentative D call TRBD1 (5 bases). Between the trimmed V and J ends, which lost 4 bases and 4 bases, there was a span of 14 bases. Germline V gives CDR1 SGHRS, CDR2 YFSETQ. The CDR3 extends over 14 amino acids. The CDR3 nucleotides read TGCGCCAGCAGCCCGGACAAGGGACCCACTGAAGCTTTCTTT. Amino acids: CASSPDKGPTEAFF.

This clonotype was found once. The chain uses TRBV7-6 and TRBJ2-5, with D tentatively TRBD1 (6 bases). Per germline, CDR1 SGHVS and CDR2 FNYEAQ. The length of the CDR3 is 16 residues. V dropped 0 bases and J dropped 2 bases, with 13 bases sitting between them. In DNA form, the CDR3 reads TGTGCCAGCAGCTTAGCGTGGGGGCAAGGACAAGAGACCCAGTACTTC. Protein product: CASSLAWGQGQETQYF.

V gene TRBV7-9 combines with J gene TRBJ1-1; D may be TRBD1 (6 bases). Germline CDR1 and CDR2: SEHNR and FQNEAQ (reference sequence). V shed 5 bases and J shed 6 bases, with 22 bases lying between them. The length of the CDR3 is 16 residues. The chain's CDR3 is CASSRYIGGQRPEAFF. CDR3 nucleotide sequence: TGTGCCAGCAGCCGATACATCGGAGGACAGCGCCCTGAAGCTTTCTTT. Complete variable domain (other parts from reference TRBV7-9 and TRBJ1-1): DTGVSQNPRHKITKRGQNVTFRCDPISEHNRLYWYRQTLGQGPEFLTYFQNEAQLEKSRLLSDRFSAERPKGSFSTLEIQRTEQGDSAMYLCASSRYIGGQRPEAFFGQGTRLTVV.

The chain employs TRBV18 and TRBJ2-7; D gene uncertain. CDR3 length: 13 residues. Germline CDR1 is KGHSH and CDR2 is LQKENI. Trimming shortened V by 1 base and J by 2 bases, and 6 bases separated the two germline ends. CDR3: CASSPREPYEQYF. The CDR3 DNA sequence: TGTGCCAGCTCACCACGTGAGCCCTACGAGCAGTACTTC.

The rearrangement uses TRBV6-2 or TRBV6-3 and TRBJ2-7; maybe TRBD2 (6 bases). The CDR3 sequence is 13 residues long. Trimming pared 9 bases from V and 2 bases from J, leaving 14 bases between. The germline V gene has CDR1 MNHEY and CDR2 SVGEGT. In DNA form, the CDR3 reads TGTGCCAGTCGGAAGGCGGGACCCTACGAGCAGTACTTC. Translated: CASRKAGPYEQYF.

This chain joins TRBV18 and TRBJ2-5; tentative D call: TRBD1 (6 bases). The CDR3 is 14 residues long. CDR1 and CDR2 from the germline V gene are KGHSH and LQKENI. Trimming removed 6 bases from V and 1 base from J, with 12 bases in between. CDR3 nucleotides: TGTGCCAGCTCTCGGACAGCTACCCAAGAGACCCAGTACTTC. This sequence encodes CASSRTATQETQYF. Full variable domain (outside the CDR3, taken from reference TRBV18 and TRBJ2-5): NAGVMQNPRHLVRRRGQEARLRCSPMKGHSHVYWYRQLPEEGLKFMVYLQKENIIDESGMPKERFSAEFPKEGPSILRIQQVVRGDSAAYFCASSRTATQETQYFGPGTRLLVL.

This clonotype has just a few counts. As DNA, the CDR3 is TGTGCCAGCAGCTTGACAGGGTTGATCAGAGAAGCTTTCTTT. As protein: CASSLTGLIREAFF. The chain is built from TRBV7-2 and TRBJ1-1; 7 bases line up with TRBD1. The germline CDR1 and CDR2 sequences are SGHTA and FQGNSA. The length of the CDR3 is 14 residues. The V and J ends lost 3 bases and 8 bases, in that order; junction bases with no gene match: 9.

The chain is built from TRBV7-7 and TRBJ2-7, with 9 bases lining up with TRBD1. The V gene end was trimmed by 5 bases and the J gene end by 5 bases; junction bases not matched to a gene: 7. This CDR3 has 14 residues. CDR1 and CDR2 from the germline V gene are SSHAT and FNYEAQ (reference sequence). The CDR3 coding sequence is TGTGCCAGCAGCCCCCGGACAGGGGTTGACGAGCAGTACTTC. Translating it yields CASSPRTGVDEQYF.

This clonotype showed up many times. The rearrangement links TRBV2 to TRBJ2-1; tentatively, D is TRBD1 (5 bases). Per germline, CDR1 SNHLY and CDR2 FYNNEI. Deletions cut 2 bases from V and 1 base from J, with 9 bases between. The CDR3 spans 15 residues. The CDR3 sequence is CASSEQGYSYNEQFF. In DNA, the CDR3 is TGTGCCAGCAGTGAACAGGGCTATTCCTACAATGAGCAGTTCTTC.

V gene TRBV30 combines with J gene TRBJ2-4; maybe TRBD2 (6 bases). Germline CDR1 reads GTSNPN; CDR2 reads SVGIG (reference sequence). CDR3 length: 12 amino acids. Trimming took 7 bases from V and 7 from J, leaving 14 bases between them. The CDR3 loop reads CAYNGGGNIQYF. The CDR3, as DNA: TGTGCCTACAACGGGGGTGGGAACATTCAGTACTTC.

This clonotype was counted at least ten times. CDR3 coding DNA: TGCAGTGCTAGTGATCTAGTCACAGATACGCAGTATTTT. This encodes CSASDLVTDTQYF. This chain connects TRBV20-1 to TRBJ2-3; D is ambiguous. Germline CDR1 and CDR2: DFQATT and SNEGSKA (reference sequence). The length of the CDR3 is 13 residues. Trimming removed 3 bases from V and 2 bases from J, with 9 bases in between.

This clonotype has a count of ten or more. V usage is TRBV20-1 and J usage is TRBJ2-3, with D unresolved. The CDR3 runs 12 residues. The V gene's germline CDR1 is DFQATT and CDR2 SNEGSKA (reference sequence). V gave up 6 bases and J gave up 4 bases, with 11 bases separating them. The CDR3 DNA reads TGCAGTGCCGCATCCGGTTCAGATACGCAGTATTTT. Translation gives CSAASGSDTQYF.

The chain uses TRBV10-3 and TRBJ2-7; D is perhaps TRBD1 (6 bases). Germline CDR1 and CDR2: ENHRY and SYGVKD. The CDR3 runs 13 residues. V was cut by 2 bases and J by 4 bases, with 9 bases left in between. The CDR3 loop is CAISEAGDYEQYV. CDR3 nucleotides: TGTGCCATCAGTGAGGCAGGGGATTACGAGCAGTACGTC.

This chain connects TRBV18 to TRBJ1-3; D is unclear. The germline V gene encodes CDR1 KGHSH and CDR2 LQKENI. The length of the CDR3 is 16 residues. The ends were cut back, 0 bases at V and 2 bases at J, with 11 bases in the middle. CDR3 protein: CASSPPGVGTGNTIYF. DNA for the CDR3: TGTGCCAGCTCACCACCGGGCGTGGGAACTGGAAACACCATATATTTT.

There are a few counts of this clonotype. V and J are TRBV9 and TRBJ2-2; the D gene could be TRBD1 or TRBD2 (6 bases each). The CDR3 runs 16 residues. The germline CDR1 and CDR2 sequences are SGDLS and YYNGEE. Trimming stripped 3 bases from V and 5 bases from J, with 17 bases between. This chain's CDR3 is CASSEGVAALTGELFF. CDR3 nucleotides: TGTGCCAGCAGCGAGGGGGTAGCGGCCCTAACCGGGGAGCTGTTTTTT.

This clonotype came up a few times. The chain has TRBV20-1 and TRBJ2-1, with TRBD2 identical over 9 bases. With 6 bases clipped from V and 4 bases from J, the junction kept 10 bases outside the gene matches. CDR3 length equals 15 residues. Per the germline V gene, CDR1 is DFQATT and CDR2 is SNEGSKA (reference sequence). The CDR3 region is CSASSPSGAYNEQFF. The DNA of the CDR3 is TGCAGTGCATCCAGTCCTAGCGGGGCGTACAATGAGCAGTTCTTC.

The CDR3 loop reads CASSPGFNTEAFF. The CDR3 DNA is TGTGCCAGCAGCCCGGGATTCAACACTGAAGCTTTCTTT. The rearrangement joins TRBV7-2 to TRBJ1-1; unclear D gene. V lost 5 bases to trimming and J lost 2 bases, with 9 bases between them. The CDR3 consists of 13 residues. Germline V gives CDR1 SGHTA, CDR2 FQGNSA. The full variable domain, its missing parts supplied by reference TRBV7-2 and TRBJ1-1, is GAGVSQSPSNKVTEKGKDVELRCDPISGHTALYWYRQSLGQGLEFLIYFQGNSAPDKSGLPSDRFSAERTGGSVSTLTIQRTQQEDSAVYLCASSPGFNTEAFFGQGTRLTVV.

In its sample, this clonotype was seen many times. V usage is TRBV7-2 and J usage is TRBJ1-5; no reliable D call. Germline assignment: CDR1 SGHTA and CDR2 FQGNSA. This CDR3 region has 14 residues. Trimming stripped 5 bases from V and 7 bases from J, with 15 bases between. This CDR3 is CASSKGAGGQPQHF. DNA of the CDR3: TGTGCCAGCAGCAAGGGAGCCGGTGGCCAGCCCCAGCATTTT.

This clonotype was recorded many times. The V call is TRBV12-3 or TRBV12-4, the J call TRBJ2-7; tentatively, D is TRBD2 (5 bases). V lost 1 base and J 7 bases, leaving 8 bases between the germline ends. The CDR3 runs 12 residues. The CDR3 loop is CASSLGTGEQYV. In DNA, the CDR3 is TGTGCCAGCAGTTTAGGGACGGGAGAGCAGTACGTC.

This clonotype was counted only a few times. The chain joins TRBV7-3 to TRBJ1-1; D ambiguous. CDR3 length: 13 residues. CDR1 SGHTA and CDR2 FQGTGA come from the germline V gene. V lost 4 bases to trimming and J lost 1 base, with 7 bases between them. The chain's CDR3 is CASSSFRNTEAFF. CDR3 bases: TGTGCCAGCAGCTCGTTTAGGAACACTGAAGCTTTCTTT.

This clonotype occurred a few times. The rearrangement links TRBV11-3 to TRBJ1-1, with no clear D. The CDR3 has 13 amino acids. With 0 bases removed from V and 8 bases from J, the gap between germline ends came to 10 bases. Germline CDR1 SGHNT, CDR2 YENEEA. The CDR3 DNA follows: TGTGCCAGCAGCTTAGATCTTACAGCGGAAGCTTTCTTT. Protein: CASSLDLTAEAFF.

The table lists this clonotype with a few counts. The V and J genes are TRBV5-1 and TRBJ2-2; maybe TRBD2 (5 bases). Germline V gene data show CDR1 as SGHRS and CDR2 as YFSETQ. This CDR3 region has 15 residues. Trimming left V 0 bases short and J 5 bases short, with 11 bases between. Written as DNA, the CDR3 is TGCGCCAGCAGCTTGGATGACGGGAAAACCGGGGAGCTGTTTTTT. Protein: CASSLDDGKTGELFF.

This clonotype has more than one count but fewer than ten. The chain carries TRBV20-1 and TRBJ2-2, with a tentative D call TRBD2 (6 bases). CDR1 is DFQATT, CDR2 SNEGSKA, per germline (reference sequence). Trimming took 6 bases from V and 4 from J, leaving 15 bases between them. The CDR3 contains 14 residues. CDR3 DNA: TGCAGTGCCCTCAGTGGGGGGTTCACCGGGGAGCTGTTTTTT. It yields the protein CSALSGGFTGELFF.

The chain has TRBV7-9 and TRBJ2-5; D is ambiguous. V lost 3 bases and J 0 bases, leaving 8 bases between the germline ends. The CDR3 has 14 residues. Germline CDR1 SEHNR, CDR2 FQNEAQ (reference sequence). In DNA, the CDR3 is TGTGCCAGCAGCTTTAGCCCAGACCAAGAGACCCAGTACTTC. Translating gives CASSFSPDQETQYF.